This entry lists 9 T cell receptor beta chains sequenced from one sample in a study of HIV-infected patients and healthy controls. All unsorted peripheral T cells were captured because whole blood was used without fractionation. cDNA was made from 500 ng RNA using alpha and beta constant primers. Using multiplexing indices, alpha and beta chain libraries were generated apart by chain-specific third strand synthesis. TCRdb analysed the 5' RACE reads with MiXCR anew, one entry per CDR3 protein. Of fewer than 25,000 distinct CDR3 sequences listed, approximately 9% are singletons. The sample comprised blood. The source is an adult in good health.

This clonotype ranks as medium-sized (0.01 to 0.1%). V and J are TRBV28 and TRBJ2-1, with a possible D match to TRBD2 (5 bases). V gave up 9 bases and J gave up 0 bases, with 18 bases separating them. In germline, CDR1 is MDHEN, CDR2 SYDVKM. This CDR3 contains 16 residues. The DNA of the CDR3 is TGTGCCAGTGACTATCAATCAATTAGCTCCTACAATGAGCAGTTCTTC. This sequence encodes CASDYQSISSYNEQFF. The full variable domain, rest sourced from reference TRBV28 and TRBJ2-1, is DVKVTQSSRYLVKRTGEKVFLECVQDMDHENMFWYRQDPGLGLRLIYFSYDVKMKEKGDIPEGYSVSREKKERFSLILESASTNQTSMYLCASDYQSISSYNEQFFGPGTRLTVL.

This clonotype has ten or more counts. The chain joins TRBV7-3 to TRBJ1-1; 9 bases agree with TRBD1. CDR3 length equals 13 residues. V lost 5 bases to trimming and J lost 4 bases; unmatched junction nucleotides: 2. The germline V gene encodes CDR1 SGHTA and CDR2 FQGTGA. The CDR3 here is CASSTTGGTEAFF. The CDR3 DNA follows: TGTGCCAGCAGCACGACAGGGGGCACTGAAGCTTTCTTT.

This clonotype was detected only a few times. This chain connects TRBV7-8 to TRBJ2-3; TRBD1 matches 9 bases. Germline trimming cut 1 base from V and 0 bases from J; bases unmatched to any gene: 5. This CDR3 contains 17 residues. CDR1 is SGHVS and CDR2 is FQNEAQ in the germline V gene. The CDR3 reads CASSLGGTGISTDTQYF. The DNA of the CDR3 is TGTGCCAGCAGCTTAGGAGGGACAGGGATTAGCACAGATACGCAGTATTTT.

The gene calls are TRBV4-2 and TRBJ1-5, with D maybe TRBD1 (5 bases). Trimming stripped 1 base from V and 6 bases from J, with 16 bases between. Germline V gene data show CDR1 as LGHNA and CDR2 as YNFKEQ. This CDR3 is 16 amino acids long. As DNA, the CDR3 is TGTGCCAGCAGCCAAGCCGGGATTGGGGACGTTCAGCCCCAGCATTTT. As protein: CASSQAGIGDVQPQHF.

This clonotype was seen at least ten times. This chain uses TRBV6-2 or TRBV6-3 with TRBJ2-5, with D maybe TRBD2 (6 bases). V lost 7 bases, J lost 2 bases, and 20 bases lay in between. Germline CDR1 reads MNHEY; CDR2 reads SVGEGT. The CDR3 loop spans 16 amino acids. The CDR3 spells CASNLYGPRGQETQYF. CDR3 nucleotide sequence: TGTGCCAGCAACTTGTACGGGCCCCGGGGGCAAGAGACCCAGTACTTC.

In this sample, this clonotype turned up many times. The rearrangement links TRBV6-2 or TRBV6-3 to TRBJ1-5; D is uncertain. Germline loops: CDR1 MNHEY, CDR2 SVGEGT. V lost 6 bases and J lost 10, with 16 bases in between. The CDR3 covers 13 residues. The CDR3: CASSRRVPPPQHF. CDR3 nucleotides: TGTGCCAGCAGCCGGCGCGTCCCTCCACCCCAGCATTTT.

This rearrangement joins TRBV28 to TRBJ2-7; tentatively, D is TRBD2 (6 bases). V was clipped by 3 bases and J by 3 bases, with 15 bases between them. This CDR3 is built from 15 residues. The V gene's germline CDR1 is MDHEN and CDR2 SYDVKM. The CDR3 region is CASSFRGGVFYEQYF. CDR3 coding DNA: TGTGCCAGCAGTTTTCGTGGCGGGGTTTTCTACGAGCAGTACTTC.

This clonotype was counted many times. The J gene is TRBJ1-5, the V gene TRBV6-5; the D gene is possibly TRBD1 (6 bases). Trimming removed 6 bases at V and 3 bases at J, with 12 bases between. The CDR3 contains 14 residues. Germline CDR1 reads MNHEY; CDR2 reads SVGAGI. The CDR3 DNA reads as TGTGCCAGCAGGAAGGACAGCCTCAATCAGCCCCAGCATTTT. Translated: CASRKDSLNQPQHF.

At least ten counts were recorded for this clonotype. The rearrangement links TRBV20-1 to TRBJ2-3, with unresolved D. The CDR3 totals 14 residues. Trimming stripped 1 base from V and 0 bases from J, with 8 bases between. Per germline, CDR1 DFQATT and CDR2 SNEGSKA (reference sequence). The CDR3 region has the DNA TGCAGTGCTAGAGTACAGACTAGCACAGATACGCAGTATTTT. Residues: CSARVQTSTDTQYF.